This T cell receptor beta chain came from a study of cytomegalovirus exposure and HLA in healthy donors. Germline V gene lookup returns CDR1 LGHNA and CDR2 YNFKEQ. This CDR3 region has 14 residues. Trimming cost V 0 bases and J 11 bases, with 14 bases left between them. With 60 Vbeta and 13 Jbeta primers, the PCR was carried out. Generated by immunoSEQ multiplex PCR, the TCRdb table keeps only in-frame clones and is missing some. The clone table shows roughly 120,000 clones, with the ten largest holding roughly 1%. Donors in the study were healthy people who gave bone marrow. In nominal health when sampled, donors likely had unrecorded immune exposures nonetheless. In the case of this clone: Its antigen is undetermined.

General study points: Earlier analysis found most TCR beta V segments productive about 87% or about 30% of the time. Later analysis associated a missense DCLRE1C variant with TCR beta V- and J-gene trimming.

The sequenced material came from PBMCs. This clonotype originated in a man between 18 and 29 years old in good health and CMV-seronegative. The gene calls are TRBV4-2 and TRBJ2-1; tentative D call: TRBD2 (6 bases). Written as DNA, the CDR3 is TGTGCCAGCAGCCAAGAAACCCCGGAGGGCCAGCAGTTCTTC. It yields the protein CASSQETPEGQQFF.